The present TCR beta chain was sequenced within a study of shared clonotypes between healthy human individuals. Free of recent acute infections or vaccinations, the donors were healthy HIV-negative adults. Assay used: immunoSEQ multiplex PCR; TCRdb lists only in-frame clones, some missing. The data hold under 350,000 clones, with around nine tenths observed a single time. The germline V gene encodes CDR1 MNHNS and CDR2 SASEGT. The V segment lost 2 bases and the J segment 2 bases; nucleotides outside the gene matches: 7. The CDR3 loop spans 16 amino acids. The clonotype originates from a man in his late teens or twenties in good health. The chain joins TRBV6-1 to TRBJ2-3, with 7 bases aligning to TRBD1. Sequences were obtained from memory CD8+ T cells sorted from blood. As to subset: CD45RO+ cells pooled with CCR7-negative TemRA cells. CDR3 sequence (DNA): TGTGCCAGCAGTGAAATAGGGACAGCCTTCACAGATACGCAGTATTTT. This translates into CASSEIGTAFTDTQYF.